These 5 T cell receptor beta chains came from one sample sequenced in a study of tumor and adjacent non-tumor tissue in lung cancer. RNA was extracted from bulk tissue without any cell sorting. This non-tumor lung sample came from over 3 cm beyond the tumor edge. A modified ARM-PCR protocol with three rounds of nested PCR amplified TCRbeta. TCRdb ran MiXCR on the multiplex PCR reads and lists one entry per CDR3 protein. The data show more than 60,000 distinct CDR3 sequences, with 65% to 80% seen just once and 40% to 45% held by the top ten. The specimen sequenced was distant non-tumor lung tissue. The receptors were sampled from a man aged 55 to 70 with non-small cell lung cancer.

The rearrangement links TRBV11-2 to TRBJ2-1; TRBD2 might be the D (6 bases). V was pared by 0 bases and J by 5 bases, with 8 bases between. This CDR3 has 14 residues. Germline-derived CDR1 and CDR2 are SGHAT and FQNNGV. The CDR3 nucleotides read TGTGCCAGCAGCTTAGATTGGACTAACAATGAGCAGTTCTTC. Its translation is CASSLDWTNNEQFF.

About this clonotype: Relative to the germline gene, one junction end is altered; a read error may explain this. The chain links TRBV5-8 to TRBJ2-5; D call uncertain. This CDR3 is 16 amino acids long. Germline lookup yields CDR1 SGHTS and CDR2 YDEGEE. CDR3 in DNA: TGTGTCAGCAGCTTATTCCCCCAAGGGTACCAAGAGACCCAGTACTTC. Amino acids: CVSSLFPQGYQETQYF.

The J gene is TRBJ2-5, the V gene TRBV5-8; 11 bases fit TRBD2. J gave up 12 bases and V 4 bases, and 17 bases lay outside the gene matches. Germline V CDR1 and CDR2: SGHTS, YDEGEE. The CDR3 is 16 amino acids. CDR3 loop: CASSGGTSGGEEAEYF. CDR3 DNA sequence: TGTGCCAGCAGCGGGGGGACTAGCGGAGGAGAAGAGGCCGAGTACTTC.

A word on this clonotype: A much bigger clone sits one base away, suggesting this may be a read error. V is TRBV5-1 and J is TRBJ2-3; D is unresolved. Germline V gene sequence: CDR1 SGHRS, CDR2 YFSETQ. This CDR3 region has 14 residues. V lost 4 bases and J 4 bases, leaving 13 bases between the germline ends. This CDR3 reads CASSHSKQADTQYF. In nucleotides, the CDR3 is TGCGCCAGCAGCCATTCAAAGCAAGCAGATACGCAGTATTTT. The complete variable domain, with remaining parts taken from reference TRBV5-1 and TRBJ2-3, reads KAGVTQTPRYLIKTRGQQVTLSCSPISGHRSVSWYQQTPGQGLQFLFEYFSETQRNKGNFPGRFSGRQFSNSRSEMNVSTLELGDSALYLCASSHSKQADTQYFGPGTRLTVL.

In its sample, this clonotype was seen once. Mismatch with germline at one junction end may stem from a read error. This rearrangement joins TRBV29-1 to TRBJ1-1; 9 bases align to TRBD1. There are 13 residues in the CDR3. CDR1 SQVTM and CDR2 ANQGSEA come from the germline V gene. CDR3 protein: CIGGQGLNTEAFF. CDR3 DNA sequence: TGTATCGGGGGACAGGGACTGAACACTGAAGCTTTCTTT.